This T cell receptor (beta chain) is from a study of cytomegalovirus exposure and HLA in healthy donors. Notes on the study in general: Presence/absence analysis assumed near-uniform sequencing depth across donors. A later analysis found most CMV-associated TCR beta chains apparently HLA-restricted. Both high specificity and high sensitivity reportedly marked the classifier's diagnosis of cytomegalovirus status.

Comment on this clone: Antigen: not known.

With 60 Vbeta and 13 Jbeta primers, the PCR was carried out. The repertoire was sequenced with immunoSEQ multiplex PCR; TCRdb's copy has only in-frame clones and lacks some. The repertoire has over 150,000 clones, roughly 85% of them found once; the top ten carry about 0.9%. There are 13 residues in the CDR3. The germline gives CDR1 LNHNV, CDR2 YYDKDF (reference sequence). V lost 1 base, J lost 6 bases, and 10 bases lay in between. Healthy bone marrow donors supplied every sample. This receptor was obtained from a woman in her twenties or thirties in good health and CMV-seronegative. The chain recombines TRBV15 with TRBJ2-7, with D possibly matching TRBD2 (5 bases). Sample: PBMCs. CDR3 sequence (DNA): TGTGCCACCAGCAGAGGTACGAGCGGCGAGCAGTACTTC. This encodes CATSRGTSGEQYF.